This TCR beta chain was retrieved from a study of blood T cell repertoires in COVID-19. Study-wide background: Samples taken during acute and convalescent COVID-19 were collected in the United States, Italy and Spain. T cells, B-cell-depleted T cells, or PBMCs provided the cDNA or gDNA that served as material.

This CDR3 spans 16 amino acids. V gave up 7 bases and J gave up 2 bases; unmatched junction bases: 11. In germline, CDR1 is GTSNPN, CDR2 SVGIG (reference sequence). The authors' processing: Quantification of nucleated cells was approximated via reference gene primer amplification. The method was immunoSEQ multiplex PCR; TCRdb's version includes in-frame clones alone and lacks a portion of them. Clone size and the V and J calls come from that table; the DNA yielded D and trimming. The sample holds over 85,000 clones, 85% seen once. Sequenced material: peripheral blood. The receptor was derived from a man of 80 years or more with acute or convalescent COVID-19. The chain joins TRBV30 to TRBJ1-1; 12 bases map to TRBD1. CDR3 DNA: TGTGCCTCCCACGGGACAGGGGGCTTTAGAAACACTGAAGCTTTCTTT. Its translation is CASHGTGGFRNTEAFF.